This T cell receptor beta chain is drawn from a study of blood T cells in healthy people across ages. Study summary: Per every two T cells, about one barcoded beta molecule was captured by template switching.

Germline values: CDR1 SQVTM, CDR2 ANQGSEA. The trim removed 1 base at V and 0 bases at J, leaving 9 bases unmatched. The CDR3 runs 17 residues. The sample holds a few counts of this clonotype. Using a J-beta primer mix together with a sample-barcoded 5' primer, a second PCR was run for roughly 6 to 12 cycles. From the 5' RACE reads, TCRdb called clonotypes with MiXCR, one entry per CDR3 protein. This table holds 450,000 to 650,000 distinct CDR3 sequences, 20% to 30% found once. These data were also reused for a study on T cells of mothers and their children. That publication notes: Extracted RNA, in its entirety, went into cDNA synthesis at roughly 1.5 ug per 15 ul. Related and unrelated pairs show similar thymic shaping of TCR recombination output. Mother-child pairs who were related displayed a slightly higher overlap than unrelated pairs, a difference that was non-significant.

This chain uses TRBV29-1 with TRBJ2-3; 8 positions agree with TRBD2. The TCR originated in a boy aged 5-17 years in good health. Input material: blood. CDR3 nucleotides: TGCAGCGTTGAAGCCCGGGGGGGTATCGCTAGCACAGATACGCAGTATTTT. Translated, it gives CSVEARGGIASTDTQYF.